This passage covers 16 T cell receptor beta chains from one sample sequenced in a study of pediatric ulcerative colitis. Clones were read by immunoSEQ multiplex PCR, and TCRdb kept only the in-frame ones, dropping some. The sample has some 43,000 clones, 60% to 85% seen once; the top ten hold less than 4.5%. The rectum was sampled with one to two pinch biopsies at colonoscopy. Sequencing input: gut tissue. The receptor source for this set is a girl between 5 and 17 years old with moderate ulcerative colitis.

The rearrangement uses TRBV7-2 and TRBJ2-5, with a possible D match to TRBD1 (6 bases). This CDR3 spans 13 amino acids. The V end lost 3 bases, the J end lost 5 bases, and 10 bases lay between the germline ends. CDR1 is SGHTA, CDR2 FQGNSA, per germline. The CDR3 loop is CASSFSGVETQYF. The CDR3 DNA reads as TGTGCCAGCAGCTTCTCAGGGGTTGAGACCCAGTACTTC.

The chain links TRBV6-5 to TRBJ1-2, with TRBD1 matching 7 bases. This CDR3 region has 15 residues. Germline assignment: CDR1 MNHEY and CDR2 SVGAGI. The J segment lost 7 bases and the V segment lost 5 bases, leaving 13 bases of the junction unmatched. CDR3 DNA sequence: TGTGCCAGCAGTCCACCGGACAGGCGCGGGGGTGGCTACACCTTC. Translated, it gives CASSPPDRRGGGYTF.

The rearrangement joins TRBV7-2 to TRBJ1-1; D gene ambiguous. From germline, CDR1 is SGHTA and CDR2 FQGNSA. Trimming removed 3 bases from V and 9 bases from J, with 17 bases in between. The CDR3 is 14 residues long. The CDR3 sequence: CASSLGLWGNQAFF. The CDR3 DNA follows: TGTGCCAGCAGCTTGGGCCTGTGGGGAAACCAAGCTTTCTTT.

This clone was detected only a few times. V usage is TRBV6-5 and J usage is TRBJ1-2; D uncertain. The CDR3 extends over 15 amino acids. Germline loops: CDR1 MNHEY, CDR2 SVGAGI. The V end lost 6 bases, the J end lost 0 bases, and 14 bases lay between the germline ends. CDR3 amino acids: CASSSTPGANYGYTF. The CDR3 DNA is TGTGCCAGCAGCTCCACCCCAGGAGCTAACTATGGCTACACCTTC.

This sequence joins TRBV11-3 and TRBJ2-1; 11 positions match TRBD2. Trimming cost V 1 base and J 8 bases; bases outside gene matches: 7. The CDR3 length is 16 residues. The V gene's germline CDR1 is SGHNT and CDR2 YENEEA. CDR3 in DNA: TGTGCCAGCAGCTTAGGCCTAGCGGGGGGCGGGGATGAGCAGTTCTTC. It translates to CASSLGLAGGGDEQFF.

The rearrangement uses TRBV25-1 and TRBJ2-5; D ambiguous. V lost 5 bases to trimming and J lost 5 bases, with 6 bases between them. The CDR3 totals 11 residues. Germline V lookup: CDR1 MGHDK, CDR2 SYGVNS. DNA for the CDR3: TGTGCCAGCAGTATTTGGGAGACCCAGTACTTC. It translates to CASSIWETQYF.

This chain uses TRBV4-2 with TRBJ1-4, with a possible D match to TRBD1 (5 bases). Per germline, CDR1 LGHNA and CDR2 YNFKEQ. The ends were cut back, 2 bases at V and 0 bases at J, with 16 bases in the middle. This CDR3 comprises 18 residues. In DNA form, the CDR3 reads TGTGCCAGCAGCCAACGCCAGGGACGGGGGACAACTAATGAAAAACTGTTTTTT. Translating gives CASSQRQGRGTTNEKLFF.

This chain joins TRBV4-2 and TRBJ1-2; 7 bases agree with TRBD1. J lost 6 bases, V lost 4 bases, and 5 bases had no gene match. The CDR3 extends over 13 amino acids. CDR1 and CDR2 (germline): LGHNA, YNFKEQ. CDR3 residues: CASSLPDRHGYTF. The DNA for the CDR3 is TGTGCCAGCAGCCTCCCGGACAGGCATGGCTACACCTTC.

The rearrangement links TRBV30 to TRBJ2-7, with 7 bases matching TRBD1. Per the germline V gene, CDR1 is GTSNPN and CDR2 is SVGIG (reference sequence). V shed 4 bases and J 3 bases; nucleotides not matched to a gene: 12. The CDR3 consists of 15 residues. CDR3: CAWTPLKTGIYEQYF. As DNA, the CDR3 is TGTGCCTGGACCCCCCTTAAGACAGGGATCTACGAGCAGTACTTC.

In DNA form, the CDR3 reads TGCAGCGTTGGGGCTGCGGGGACTGAAGCTTTCTTT. Translated: CSVGAAGTEAFF. The chain employs TRBV29-1 and TRBJ1-1; D uncertain. V lost 4 bases and J 5 bases, leaving 11 bases between the germline ends. The CDR3 runs to 12 residues. Germline values: CDR1 SQVTM, CDR2 ANQGSEA.

This clone is a singleton in its sample. The J gene is TRBJ2-5, the V gene TRBV5-1, with 10 bases that match TRBD2. The J call is doubtful: the DNA matches TRBJ2-7 better. CDR3 length equals 17 residues. Germline loops: CDR1 SGHRS, CDR2 YFSETQ. In nucleotides, the CDR3 is TGCGCCAGCAGCTTGGGAGGACTAGCGGATCTCTCCTACGAGCAGTACTTC. It encodes CASSLGGLADLSYEQYF.

Only a few counts were recorded for this clone. The gene calls are TRBV5-4 and TRBJ2-5, with TRBD2 identical over 14 bases. Germline V gene data show CDR1 as SGHNT and CDR2 as YYREEE (reference sequence). The CDR3 spans 15 residues. Trimming cost V 5 bases and J 3 bases; bases outside gene matches: 3. The CDR3 nucleotides are TGTGCCAGCAGGGGGACTAGCGGGGGAGAAGAGACCCAGTACTTC. It translates to CASRGTSGGEETQYF. The full variable domain, rest sourced from reference TRBV5-4 and TRBJ2-5, is ETGVTQSPTHLIKTRGQQVTLRCSSQSGHNTVSWYQQALGQGPQFIFQYYREEENGRGNFPPRFSGLQFPNYSSELNVNALELDDSALYLCASRGTSGGEETQYFGPGTRLLVL.

The chain has TRBV4-3 and TRBJ1-2; a possible D gene is TRBD1 (5 bases). V lost 0 bases and J lost 1, with 9 bases in between. The CDR3 spans 15 residues. From germline, CDR1 is LGHNA and CDR2 YSLEER. CDR3 residues: CASSQEARDNYGYTF. In DNA, the CDR3 is TGCGCCAGCAGCCAAGAGGCCAGGGATAACTATGGCTACACCTTC.

The chain joins TRBV6-5 to TRBJ1-1; D remains ambiguous. CDR3 length: 14 residues. The germline V gene encodes CDR1 MNHEY and CDR2 SVGAGI. V lost 7 bases, J lost 6 bases, and 18 bases lay in between. The CDR3 DNA is TGTGCCAGCACTGATTACGGTGGCGGCTCTGAAGCTTTCTTT. Amino acids: CASTDYGGGSEAFF.

The genes are TRBV7-2 and TRBJ2-3; possible D gene TRBD2, 5 bases. The germline V gene has CDR1 SGHTA and CDR2 FQGNSA. CDR3 length equals 15 residues. V lost 8 bases and J 1 base, leaving 16 bases between the germline ends. The CDR3 protein is CASSGMGVGTDTQYF. The CDR3 DNA reads as TGTGCCAGCTCGGGGATGGGAGTGGGCACAGATACGCAGTATTTT.

This clone occurred a few times. The chain joins TRBV2 to TRBJ1-1; no firm D call. The CDR3 is 14 amino acids. Germline-derived CDR1 and CDR2 are SNHLY and FYNNEI. Between the trimmed V and J ends, which lost 4 bases and 0 bases, there was a span of 9 bases. The CDR3 spells CASSVGHLNTEAFF. Here the CDR3 DNA reads TGTGCCAGCAGTGTAGGGCACTTGAACACTGAAGCTTTCTTT.